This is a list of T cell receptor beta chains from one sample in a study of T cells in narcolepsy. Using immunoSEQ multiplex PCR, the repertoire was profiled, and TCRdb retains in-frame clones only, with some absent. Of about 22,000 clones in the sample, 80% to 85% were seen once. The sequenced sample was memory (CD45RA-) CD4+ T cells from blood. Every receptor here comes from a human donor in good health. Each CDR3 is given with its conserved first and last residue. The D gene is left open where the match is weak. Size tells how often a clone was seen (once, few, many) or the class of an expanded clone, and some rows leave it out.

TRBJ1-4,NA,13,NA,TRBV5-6,CASRGQGNEKLFF,TGTGCCAGCAGGGGCCAGGGAAATGAAAAACTGTTTTTT
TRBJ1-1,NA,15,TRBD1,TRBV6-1,CASSPRDRGNTEAFF,TGTGCCAGCAGTCCACGCGACAGGGGAAACACTGAAGCTTTCTTT
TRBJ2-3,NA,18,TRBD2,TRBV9,CASSSRRERGGPTDTQYF,TGTGCCAGCAGCTCTCGCAGGGAGCGGGGGGGCCCCACAGATACGCAGTATTTT
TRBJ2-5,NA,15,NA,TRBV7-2,CASSFPSGLRETQYF,TGTGCCAGCAGCTTCCCCTCCGGGTTGAGAGAGACCCAGTACTTC
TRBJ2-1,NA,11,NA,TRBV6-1,CASSNSDEQFF,TGTGCCAGCAGTAATTCTGATGAGCAGTTCTTC
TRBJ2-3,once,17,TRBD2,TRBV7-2,CASSYPWDGGASDTQYF,TGTGCCAGCAGCTACCCCTGGGACGGGGGGGCCTCAGATACGCAGTATTTT
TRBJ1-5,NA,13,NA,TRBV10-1,CASSETTWEPQHF,TGCGCCAGCAGTGAAACAACCTGGGAGCCCCAGCATTTT
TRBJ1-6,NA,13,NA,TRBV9,CASSVGSDSPLHF,TGTGCCAGCAGCGTAGGCTCGGATTCACCCCTCCACTTT
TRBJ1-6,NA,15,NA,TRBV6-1,CASRQSTGSSSPLHF,TGTGCCAGCAGGCAGTCGACCGGGTCATCTTCACCCCTCCACTTT
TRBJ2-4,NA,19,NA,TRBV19,CARGEFNTPLKSAKNIQYF,TGTGCCAGGGGGGAGTTTAATACCCCCCTTAAGTCGGCCAAAAACATTCAGTACTTC
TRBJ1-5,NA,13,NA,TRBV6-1,CASSRDTDQPQHF,TGTGCCAGCAGTAGGGACACGGATCAGCCCCAGCATTTT
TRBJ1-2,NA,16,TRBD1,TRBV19,CASSIQPGQGNYGYTF,TGTGCCAGTAGTATCCAACCGGGACAGGGAAACTATGGCTACACCTTC
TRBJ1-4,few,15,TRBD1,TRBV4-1,CASSQDRGRNEKLFF,TGCGCCAGCAGCCAAGACAGGGGGCGGAATGAAAAACTGTTTTTT
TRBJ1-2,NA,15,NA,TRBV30,CAWSTSGPRLYGYTF,TGTGCCTGGAGTACCTCCGGGCCACGACTTTATGGCTACACCTTC
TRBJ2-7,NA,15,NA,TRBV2,CASSQAGGLRWEQYF,TGTGCCAGCAGCCAAGCGGGCGGGCTCAGATGGGAGCAGTACTTC
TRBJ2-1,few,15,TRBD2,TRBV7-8,CASSSSGGPHNEQFF,TGTGCCAGCAGTTCTAGCGGGGGTCCTCACAATGAGCAGTTCTTC
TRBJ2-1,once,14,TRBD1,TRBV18,CASSPRDRVNEQFF,TGTGCCAGCTCACCAAGGGACAGGGTCAATGAGCAGTTCTTC
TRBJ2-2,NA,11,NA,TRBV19,CASSITGELFF,TGTGCCAGTAGTATTACCGGGGAGCTGTTTTTT
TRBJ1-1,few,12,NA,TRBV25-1,CASIAGNTEAFF,TGTGCCAGCATTGCCGGGAACACTGAAGCTTTCTTT
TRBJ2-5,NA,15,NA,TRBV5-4,CASSLAPGWGETQYF,TGTGCCAGCAGCTTGGCCCCGGGGTGGGGAGAAACCCAGTACTTC
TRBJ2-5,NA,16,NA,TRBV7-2,CASSLALRGLGETQYF,TGTGCCAGCAGCTTAGCGCTTCGGGGGCTAGGAGAGACCCAGTACTTC
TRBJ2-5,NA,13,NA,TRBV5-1,CASSLGQGETQYF,TGCGCCAGCAGCTTGGGGCAGGGGGAGACCCAGTACTTC
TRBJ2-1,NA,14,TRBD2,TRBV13,CASRERGGRNEQFF,TGTGCCAGCAGAGAGCGGGGGGGCCGGAATGAGCAGTTCTTC
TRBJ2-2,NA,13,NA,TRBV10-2,CASTHVNTGELFF,TGCGCCAGTACTCATGTTAACACCGGGGAGCTGTTTTTT
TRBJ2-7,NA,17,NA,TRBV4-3,CASSQTASGTGGFGQYF,TGCGCCAGCAGCCAAACAGCTTCCGGGACTGGAGGTTTTGGGCAGTACTTC
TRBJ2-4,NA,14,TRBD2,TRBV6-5,CASSPSGLAYIQYF,TGTGCCAGCAGTCCTTCGGGACTAGCGTACATTCAGTACTTC
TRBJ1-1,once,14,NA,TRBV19,CASSIRGAHTEAFF,TGTGCCAGTAGTATTCGGGGGGCGCATACTGAAGCTTTCTTT
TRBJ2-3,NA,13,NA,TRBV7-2,CASSGGLTDTQYF,TGTGCCAGCAGCGGGGGGTTAACAGATACGCAGTATTTT
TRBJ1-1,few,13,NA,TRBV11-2,CASSSQTGDPLFF,TGTGCCAGCAGCTCTCAAACGGGGGACCCGCTTTTCTTT
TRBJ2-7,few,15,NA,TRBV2,CASTKGGGMAYEQYF,TGTGCCAGCACCAAAGGGGGGGGGATGGCCTACGAGCAGTACTTC
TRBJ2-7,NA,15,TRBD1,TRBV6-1,CASSEEVTGRYEQYF,TGTGCCAGCAGTGAAGAAGTGACAGGGAGATACGAGCAGTACTTC
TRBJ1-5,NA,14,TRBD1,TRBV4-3,CASSRDRGYQPQHF,TGCGCCAGCAGCCGGGACAGGGGCTATCAGCCCCAGCATTTT
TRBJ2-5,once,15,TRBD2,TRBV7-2,CASSILAGVRETQYF,TGTGCCAGCAGTATACTAGCGGGGGTGAGGGAGACCCAGTACTTC
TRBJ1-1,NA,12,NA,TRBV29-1,CSVVGGNTEAFF,TGCAGCGTTGTAGGGGGGAACACTGAAGCTTTCTTT
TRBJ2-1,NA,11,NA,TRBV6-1,CASIGYNEQFF,TGTGCCAGCATCGGTTACAATGAGCAGTTCTTC
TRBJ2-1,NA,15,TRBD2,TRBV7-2,CASSLTSGLYNEQFF,TGTGCCAGCAGCTTAACTAGCGGGCTTTACAATGAGCAGTTCTTC
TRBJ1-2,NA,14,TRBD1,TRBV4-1,CASSQGRGGGGYTF,TGTGCCAGCAGCCAAGGCAGGGGGGGCGGTGGCTACACCTTC
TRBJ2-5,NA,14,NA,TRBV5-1,CASSVQGSGETQYF,TGCGCCAGCAGCGTACAGGGTTCTGGAGAGACCCAGTACTTC
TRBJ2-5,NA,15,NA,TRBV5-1,CASSLGTGREETQYF,TGCGCCAGCAGCTTGGGGACAGGGAGGGAAGAGACCCAGTACTTC
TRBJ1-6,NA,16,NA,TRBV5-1,CASREGHGQSNSPLHF,TGCGCCAGCAGAGAGGGACATGGACAGTCGAATTCACCCCTCCACTTT
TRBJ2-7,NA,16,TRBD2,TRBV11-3,CASSLGLAGAQYEQYF,TGTGCCAGCAGCTTAGGGCTAGCGGGGGCGCAATACGAGCAGTACTTC
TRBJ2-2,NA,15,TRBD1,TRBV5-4,CASSRQGATDGELFF,TGTGCCAGCAGCCGACAGGGGGCTACAGACGGGGAGCTGTTTTTT
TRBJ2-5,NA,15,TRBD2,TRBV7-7,CASSPGLAGVETQYF,TGTGCCAGCAGCCCAGGACTAGCGGGGGTGGAGACCCAGTACTTC
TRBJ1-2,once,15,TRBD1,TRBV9,CASSVDAGGWDGYTF,TGTGCCAGCAGCGTAGATGCAGGGGGATGGGATGGCTACACCTTC